This record covers a single T cell receptor (beta chain). The entry originates in a study of human T cells and chemical hapten exposure. V gave up 6 bases and J gave up 2 bases, with 23 bases separating them. Germline-derived CDR1 and CDR2 are SGHAT and FQNNGV. The CDR3 totals 17 residues. Using its own MiXCR run on the RACE reads, TCRdb lists one record per CDR3 protein. Of around 110,000 distinct CDR3 sequences listed, 9.5% to 13% are singletons. Time point of the sample: patch test 1, 2 weeks after DPC sensitization. As for treatment: therapeutic diphenylcyclopropenone sensitization with weekly scalp DPC.

This chain uses TRBV11-2 with TRBJ2-7; D is ambiguous. The material sequenced was whole blood, taken in connection with sensitization to the hapten diphenylcyclopropenone (DPC). This TCR was sampled from a woman between 45 and 60 years old with alopecia areata. Some clones in this sample may be carry-over from other donors' samples. The CDR3 protein is CASSSYSLLTPTYEQYF. The CDR3 region has the DNA TGTGCCAGCAGTTCTTATTCGCTTCTAACCCCAACCTACGAGCAGTACTTC.